This paragraph reports one T cell receptor beta chain. In terms of origin and age, donors were healthy Caucasian individuals from Russia aged about 6 to 95. The data originate from a study of blood T cells in healthy people across ages. Sample-barcoded 5' priming and a J-beta primer mix drove a second PCR of about 6 to 12 cycles. Every molecule of cDNA carried a tag from a template-switch adaptor with 12 random nucleotides. TCRdb called the 5' RACE reads again in MiXCR, with one record for every CDR3 protein. The sample records 950,000 to 1,200,000 distinct CDR3 sequences, approximately 38% being singletons. Per germline, CDR1 SGHVS and CDR2 FQNEAQ. Trimming removed 5 bases at V and 1 base at J, with 21 bases between. The CDR3 is 18 amino acids.

This chain links TRBV7-8 with TRBJ2-1; D may match TRBD1 or TRBD2 (5 bases each). Sequenced input: blood. This TCR came from a man in his late teens or twenties in good health. The CDR3 spells CASSRGRDPARSYNEQFF. The CDR3 DNA is TGTGCCAGCAGCCGCGGCCGGGACCCAGCTAGGTCCTACAATGAGCAGTTCTTC.